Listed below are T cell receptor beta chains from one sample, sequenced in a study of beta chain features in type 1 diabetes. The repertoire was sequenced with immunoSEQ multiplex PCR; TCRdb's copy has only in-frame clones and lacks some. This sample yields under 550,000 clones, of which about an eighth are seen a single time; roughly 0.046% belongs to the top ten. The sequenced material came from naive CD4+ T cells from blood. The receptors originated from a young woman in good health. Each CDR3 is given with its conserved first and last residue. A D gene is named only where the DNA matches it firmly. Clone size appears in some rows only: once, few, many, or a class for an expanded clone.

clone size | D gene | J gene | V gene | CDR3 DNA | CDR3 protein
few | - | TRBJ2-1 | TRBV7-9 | TGTGCCAGCGTACAGACAGGGGCGGGGGACTACAATGAGCAGTTCTTC | CASVQTGAGDYNEQFF
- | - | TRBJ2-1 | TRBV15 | TGTGCCACCAGCAGCAGTCACGCCAACACTTACAATGAGCAGTTCTTC | CATSSSHANTYNEQFF
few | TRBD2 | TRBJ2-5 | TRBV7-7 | TGTGCTAGCAGCGTCGGACTAGCAGAGACCCAGTACTTC | CASSVGLAETQYF
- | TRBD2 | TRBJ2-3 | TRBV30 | TGTGCCTGGAGTGCGGGACTAGCGGGGCCAGATACGCAGTATTTT | CAWSAGLAGPDTQYF
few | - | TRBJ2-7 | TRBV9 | TGTGCCAGCAGCGTAGAGGTAGGGTCCTACGAGCAGTACTTC | CASSVEVGSYEQYF
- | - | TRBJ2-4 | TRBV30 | TGTGCCTGGAGCGTAAATATGGTCAAAAACATTCAGTACTTC | CAWSVNMVKNIQYF
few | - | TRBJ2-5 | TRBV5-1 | TGCGCCAGCAGCTCAGGGACCGCACAAGAGACCCAGTACTTC | CASSSGTAQETQYF
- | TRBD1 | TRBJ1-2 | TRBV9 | TGTGCCAGCAGCGCCATCACGCTCCGGGACAGGGGCCCCTATGGCTACACCTTC | CASSAITLRDRGPYGYTF
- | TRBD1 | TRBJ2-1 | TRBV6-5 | TGTGCCAGCAGCACGGACAGGGGCTTGTACAATGAGCAGTTCTTC | CASSTDRGLYNEQFF
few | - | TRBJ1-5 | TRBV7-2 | TGTGCCAGCAGCGCTAGTCCAGGCAATCAGCCCCAGCATTTT | CASSASPGNQPQHF
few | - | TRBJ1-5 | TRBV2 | TGTGCCAGCAGTAACAGGGAGAGCAATCAGCCCCAGCATTTT | CASSNRESNQPQHF
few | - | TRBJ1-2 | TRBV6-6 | TGTGCCAGCAGGGAAGGATATGGCTACACCTTC | CASREGYGYTF
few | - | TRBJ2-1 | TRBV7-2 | TGTGCCAGCAGCTTAGCGTGGAGCTCCTACAATGAGCAGTTCTTC | CASSLAWSSYNEQFF
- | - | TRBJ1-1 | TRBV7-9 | TGTGCCAGCAGCCCCCCTTCGTCGATTGAAGCTTTCTTT | CASSPPSSIEAFF
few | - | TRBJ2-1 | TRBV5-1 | TGCGCCAGCATTCCGGACCCCGGCAGAAATGAGCAGTTCTTC | CASIPDPGRNEQFF
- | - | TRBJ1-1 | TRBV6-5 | TGTGCCAGCACCCTTAGGAGAGCGGGCACTGAAGCTTTCTTT | CASTLRRAGTEAFF
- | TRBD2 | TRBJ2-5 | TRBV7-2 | TGTGCCAGCAGCTTAACCCGAGTAGCGGGAGGGACCCTAGAGACCCAGTACTTC | CASSLTRVAGGTLETQYF
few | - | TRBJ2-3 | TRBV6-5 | TGTGCCAGCAGCCCTCCCTGGGGCATCACAGATACGCAGTATTTT | CASSPPWGITDTQYF
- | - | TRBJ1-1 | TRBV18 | TGTGCCAGCTCTCCCCCGGGGGGCAACACTGAAGCTTTCTTT | CASSPPGGNTEAFF
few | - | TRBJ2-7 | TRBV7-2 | TGTGCCAGCAGCTTACCAGGGGCATCCTACGAGCAGTACTTC | CASSLPGASYEQYF
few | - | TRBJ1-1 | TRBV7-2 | TGTGCCAGCAGCTTAGATTCGACCACCGGGCGAGCTTTCTTT | CASSLDSTTGRAFF
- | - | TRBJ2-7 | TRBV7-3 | TGTGCCAGCAGCTTAGACCCCCTCTACGAGCAGTACTTC | CASSLDPLYEQYF
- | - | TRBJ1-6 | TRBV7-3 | TGTGCCAGCAGCTTATATAGGATTTCACCCCTCCACTTT | CASSLYRISPLHF
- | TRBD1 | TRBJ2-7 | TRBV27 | TGTGCCAGCAGTTCAGGACAGGGATTCTACGAGCAGTACTTC | CASSSGQGFYEQYF
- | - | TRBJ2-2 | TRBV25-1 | TGTGCCAGCAGTGACGCGGGGCGGACCGGGGAGCTGTTTTTT | CASSDAGRTGELFF
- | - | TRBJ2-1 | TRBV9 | TGTGCCAGCAGCGTAATTGAGGGTGAGCAGTTCTTC | CASSVIEGEQFF
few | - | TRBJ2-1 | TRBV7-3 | TGTGCCAGCAGTTTAGCGGAAAGCTCCTACAATGAGCAGTTCTTC | CASSLAESSYNEQFF
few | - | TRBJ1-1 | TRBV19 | TGTGCCAGTAGTACCCGCGGGAGAAGCACTGAAGCTTTCTTT | CASSTRGRSTEAFF
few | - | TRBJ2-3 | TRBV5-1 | TGCGCCAGCAGCTTGGTCGAAGCTAGCACAGATACGCAGTATTTT | CASSLVEASTDTQYF
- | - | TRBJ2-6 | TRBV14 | TGTGCCAGCAGAATCTCTGGGGCCAACGTCCTGACTTTC | CASRISGANVLTF
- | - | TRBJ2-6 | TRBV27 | TGTGCCAGCAGGGGTCTATCTGGGGCCAACGTCCTGACTTTC | CASRGLSGANVLTF
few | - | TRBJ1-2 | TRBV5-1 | TGCGCCAGCAGCTTGGGAACCATTGGGCCCTATGGCTACACCTTC | CASSLGTIGPYGYTF
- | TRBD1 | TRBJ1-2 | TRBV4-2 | TGTGCCAGCAGCCAAGACACGGACAGGTTCTACACCTTC | CASSQDTDRFYTF
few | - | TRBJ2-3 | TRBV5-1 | TGCGCCAGCAGCTTGGTAGGGAGCGCAGATACGCAGTATTTT | CASSLVGSADTQYF
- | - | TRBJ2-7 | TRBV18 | TGTGCCAGCTCACCACCATCGGGAAACGAGCAGTACTTC | CASSPPSGNEQYF
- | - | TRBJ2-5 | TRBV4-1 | TGCGCCAGCAGCCAAGCGCCAATAGAGACCCAGTACTTC | CASSQAPIETQYF
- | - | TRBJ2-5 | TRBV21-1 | TGTGCCAGCATACTAGAGTTAGTAGAGACCCAGTACTTC | CASILELVETQYF
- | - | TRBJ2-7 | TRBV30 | TGTGCCTGGAGTGTACGGGGCCCAGCCGAGCAGTACTTC | CAWSVRGPAEQYF
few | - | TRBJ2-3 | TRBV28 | TGTGCCAGCGTCCAGGGGGGAGCCACAGATACGCAGTATTTT | CASVQGGATDTQYF
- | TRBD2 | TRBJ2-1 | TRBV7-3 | TGTGCCAGCAGCCAGACTAGCGGGAGCAACAATGAGCAGTTCTTC | CASSQTSGSNNEQFF
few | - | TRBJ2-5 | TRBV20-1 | TGCAGTGCTAGAGCCTCGGAGACCCAGTACTTC | CSARASETQYF
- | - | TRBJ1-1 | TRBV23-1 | TGCGCCAGCACCAGGGGCCCCAACACTGAAGCTTTCTTT | CASTRGPNTEAFF
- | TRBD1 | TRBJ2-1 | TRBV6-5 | TGTGCCAGCAGTTACCGACAGGGGAATGAGCAGTTCTTC | CASSYRQGNEQFF
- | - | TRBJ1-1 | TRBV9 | TGTGCCAGCAGCGTAGGAGGGGGACTGACTGAAGCTTTCTTT | CASSVGGGLTEAFF
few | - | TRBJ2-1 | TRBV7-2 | TGTGCCAGCAGCCTAGCCGTGGCAGGTGAGCAGTTCTTC | CASSLAVAGEQFF
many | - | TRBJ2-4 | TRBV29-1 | TGCAGCGGCGTCCGGGACGGAAACATTCAGTACTTC | CSGVRDGNIQYF
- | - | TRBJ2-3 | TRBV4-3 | TGCGCCAGCAGCCAGGGCCGGAACACAGATACGCAGTATTTT | CASSQGRNTDTQYF
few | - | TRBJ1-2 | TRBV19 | TGTGCCAGTAGTATTAATCAGGGGAGCTATGGCTACACCTTC | CASSINQGSYGYTF
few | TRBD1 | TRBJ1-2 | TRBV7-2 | TGTGCCAGTCCCAGGGGGAACTATGGCTACACCTTC | CASPRGNYGYTF
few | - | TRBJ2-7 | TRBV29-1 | TGCAGCGTTGAAGGGACAGCTACCGAGCAGTACTTC | CSVEGTATEQYF
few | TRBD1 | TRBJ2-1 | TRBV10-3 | TGTGCCATCAGTGGGACAGGTGGAGGCAATGAGCAGTTCTTC | CAISGTGGGNEQFF
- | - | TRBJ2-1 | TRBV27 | TGTGCCAGCAGTTCACACCTTTTCTCCTACAATGAGCAGTTCTTC | CASSSHLFSYNEQFF
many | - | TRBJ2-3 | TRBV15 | TGTGCCACCAGCAGAGGAACTTCAGATACGCAGTATTTT | CATSRGTSDTQYF
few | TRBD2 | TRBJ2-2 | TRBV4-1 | TGCGCCAGCAGCCAAGCACTAGCGGGAGCCGGGGAGCTGTTTTTT | CASSQALAGAGELFF